The clone carrying this TCR beta chain was detected ten times or more. Unique molecular identifiers, one per molecule, were present on every TCR cDNA molecule. In TCRdb, the 5' RACE reads were re-called with MiXCR into one record per CDR3 protein. The table includes fewer than 40,000 distinct CDR3 sequences, roughly 8% detected once. Stated time point: sample taken at primary tumor resection. Tumor, nontumor lung or frozen PBMC supplied whole RNA, sequenced without sorting. Donors were 72 untreated early-stage non-small cell lung cancer patients. This sample is part of a study of spatial heterogeneity in lung cancer. This CDR3 is 16 amino acids long. Between the trimmed V and J ends, which lost 1 base and 4 bases, there was a span of 17 bases. CDR1 and CDR2 (germline): SGHNT, YENEEA.

The J gene is TRBJ2-7, the V gene TRBV11-3; D remains ambiguous. This receptor was obtained from a male donor with early-stage non-small cell lung cancer. The input for sequencing was PBMCs, taken at surgery. In nucleotides, the CDR3 is TGTGCCAGCAGCTTAGTCGGCAGACGCTTATATTACGAGCAGTACGTC. It is translated as CASSLVGRRLYYEQYV.